The 22 T cell receptor beta chains in this list originate from one sample, sequenced in a study of blood T cell repertoires in COVID-19. Clones were sequenced by immunoSEQ multiplex PCR, and TCRdb holds only the in-frame ones, with some missing. The sample yields a few hundred thousand clones, about 90% seen once. The sample comprised PBMCs or T cells enriched from blood (not recorded which). All receptors come from a woman younger than 45 who had recovered from COVID-19.

J is TRBJ2-2 and V is TRBV7-6, with D unclear. V dropped 4 bases and J dropped 7 bases, with 10 bases sitting between them. Germline V gene sequence: CDR1 SGHVS, CDR2 FNYEAQ. The CDR3 extends over 13 amino acids. The DNA for the CDR3 is TGTGCCAGCAGCTACACAGAGAACGGGGAGCTGTTTTTT. Protein sequence: CASSYTENGELFF.

The chain links TRBV20-1 to TRBJ1-1; perhaps TRBD1 as D (6 bases). Germline CDR1 reads DFQATT; CDR2 reads SNEGSKA (reference sequence). The V gene lost 6 bases and the J gene lost 9 bases, with 14 bases spanning the gap. This CDR3 is built from 11 residues. CDR3 residues: CSAIEGVKAFF. The CDR3 DNA is TGCAGTGCAATAGAGGGGGTGAAAGCTTTCTTT.

V and J are TRBV7-9 and TRBJ1-1, with TRBD1 identical over 11 bases. Germline V CDR1 and CDR2: SEHNR, FQNEAQ (reference sequence). V lost 4 bases to trimming and J lost 1 base; unmatched junction nucleotides: 14. This CDR3 is built from 19 residues. CDR3 region: CASSSPAGQGAGWNTEAFF. CDR3 DNA: TGTGCCAGCAGCTCCCCGGCCGGACAGGGGGCGGGATGGAACACTGAAGCTTTCTTT.

This sequence joins TRBV5-1 and TRBJ2-5, with TRBD2 matching over 7 bases. V shed 3 bases, J shed 5 bases, and the junction held 10 bases outside the gene matches. The CDR3 consists of 15 residues. In germline, CDR1 is SGHRS, CDR2 YFSETQ. The CDR3, as DNA: TGCGCCAGCAGCTCTTTAAGCGGGATCGACGAGACCCAGTACTTC. Protein product: CASSSLSGIDETQYF.

The chain employs TRBV11-2 and TRBJ2-4; TRBD2 aligns across 8 bases. This CDR3 is built from 14 residues. The germline V gene has CDR1 SGHAT and CDR2 FQNNGV. With 1 base clipped from V and 4 bases from J, the junction kept 0 bases outside the gene matches. CDR3 bases: TGTGCCAGCAGCTTAGGCGGGAGGAAAAACATTCAGTACTTC. This gives the protein CASSLGGRKNIQYF.

The V call is TRBV27, the J call TRBJ2-7, with D maybe TRBD2 (6 bases). CDR3 length: 14 amino acids. V was pared by 2 bases and J by 5 bases, with 13 bases between. Germline-derived CDR1 and CDR2 are MNHEY and SMNVEV (reference sequence). The chain's CDR3 is CASSLQTRVHEQYF. CDR3 nucleotide sequence: TGTGCCAGCAGTTTACAGACTAGGGTCCACGAGCAGTACTTC.

The chain links TRBV29-1 to TRBJ2-2; the D gene is possibly TRBD2 (6 bases). The V gene lost 4 bases and the J gene lost 5 bases, with 14 bases spanning the gap. Per germline, CDR1 SQVTM and CDR2 ANQGSEA. This CDR3 contains 14 residues. CDR3 amino acids: CSVVPGGGTGELFF. In DNA, the CDR3 is TGCAGCGTTGTTCCAGGAGGAGGGACCGGGGAGCTGTTTTTT.

The J gene is TRBJ2-5, the V gene TRBV10-1; no firm D call. Trimming took off 3 bases at V and 5 bases at J, with 4 bases between the two ends. Per germline, CDR1 WNHNN and CDR2 SYGVQD (reference sequence). There are 11 residues in the CDR3. The CDR3 DNA is TGCGCCAGCAGTGATGCGGAGACCCAGTACTTC. Its protein is CASSDAETQYF.

The gene calls are TRBV19 and TRBJ2-1; TRBD2 matches 8 bases. Germline CDR1 LNHDA, CDR2 SQIVND (reference sequence). V trimming: 5 bases; J trimming: 9 bases; junction bases outside the gene matches: 9. The CDR3 is 14 amino acids. Written as DNA, the CDR3 is TGTGCCAGTAGTTCCCAGCGGGAGTCCGTTGAGCAGTTCTTC. Protein: CASSSQRESVEQFF.

The chain carries TRBV27 and TRBJ2-2, with 11 bases fitting TRBD2. Germline V gene sequence: CDR1 MNHEY, CDR2 SMNVEV (reference sequence). This CDR3 has 15 amino acids. The J segment lost 5 bases and the V segment lost 5 bases, leaving 4 bases of the junction unmatched. CDR3 region: CASSPRTSGTGELFF. In DNA, the CDR3 is TGTGCCAGCAGTCCACGGACTAGCGGGACCGGGGAGCTGTTTTTT.

CDR3 protein: CASSFGLAGAYEQYF. DNA of the CDR3: TGTGCCAGCAGTTTTGGACTAGCGGGAGCCTACGAGCAGTACTTC. The V gene is TRBV2, the J gene TRBJ2-7; 13 bases agree with TRBD2. This CDR3 has 15 residues. V was clipped by 5 bases and J by 2 bases; unmatched bases: 3. The germline gives CDR1 SNHLY, CDR2 FYNNEI.

The V call is TRBV3-1 (or the pseudogene TRBV3-2), the J call TRBJ2-7; 8 bases map to TRBD2. Germline V gene lookup returns CDR1 LGHDT and CDR2 YNNKEL (reference sequence). V lost 3 bases to trimming and J lost 2 bases; unmatched junction nucleotides: 6. This CDR3 comprises 15 residues. The CDR3 spells CASSQGPGGAYEQYF. The CDR3 DNA is TGTGCCAGCAGCCAGGGCCCGGGAGGGGCCTACGAGCAGTACTTC.

This clone was seen more than once but under ten times. The V call is TRBV6-4, the J call TRBJ1-2; 11 bases agree with TRBD1. The CDR3 runs 14 residues. CDR1 and CDR2 (germline): MRHNA, SNTAGT. V was clipped by 4 bases and J by 7 bases; unmatched bases: 5. CDR3 nucleotide sequence: TGTGCCAGCAGTGCAGGACAGGGGGCCAGTGGCTACACCTTC. It translates to CASSAGQGASGYTF.

The chain has TRBV3-1 (or the pseudogene TRBV3-2) and TRBJ1-2; D gene unclear. Trimming stripped 0 bases from V and 0 bases from J, with 11 bases between. The germline V gene encodes CDR1 LGHDT and CDR2 YNNKEL (reference sequence). The CDR3 length is 16 residues. CDR3 nucleotide sequence: TGTGCCAGCAGCCAAGAATGGAGTTACCCTAACTATGGCTACACCTTC. Encoded protein: CASSQEWSYPNYGYTF.

The chain uses TRBV29-1 and TRBJ1-1; the match to TRBD1 covers 7 bases. The CDR3 consists of 10 residues. The V segment lost 6 bases and the J segment 10 bases; nucleotides outside the gene matches: 5. CDR1 is SQVTM, CDR2 ANQGSEA, per germline. CDR3 sequence reads: CSVEGAAAFF. The CDR3 DNA reads TGCAGCGTGGAGGGGGCGGCAGCTTTCTTT.

This chain uses TRBV6-5 with TRBJ2-7; 7 nucleotides agree with TRBD1. This CDR3 is built from 16 residues. V gave up 0 bases and J gave up 3 bases; unmatched junction bases: 8. Germline loops: CDR1 MNHEY, CDR2 SVGAGI. CDR3 sequence reads: CASSYSGTGQRYEQYF. The CDR3 nucleotides are TGTGCCAGCAGTTACTCGGGTACGGGACAGCGCTACGAGCAGTACTTC.

The gene calls are TRBV3-1 (or the pseudogene TRBV3-2) and TRBJ2-5; D gene unclear. V lost 4 bases to trimming and J lost 0 bases, with 9 bases between them. Germline V gene data show CDR1 as LGHDT and CDR2 as YNNKEL (reference sequence). There are 14 residues in the CDR3. The CDR3 region is CASSPINHQETQYF. The CDR3 coding sequence is TGTGCCAGCAGCCCTATAAATCACCAAGAGACCCAGTACTTC.

V is TRBV27 and J is TRBJ1-2; D remains ambiguous. Trimming took 0 bases from V and 4 from J, leaving 12 bases between them. CDR3 length equals 15 residues. Germline-derived CDR1 and CDR2 are MNHEY and SMNVEV (reference sequence). The DNA of the CDR3 is TGTGCCAGCAGTTTATCCGCCTTCCGGGTCTATGGCTACACCTTC. Translation gives CASSLSAFRVYGYTF.

This clone was observed once. The J gene is TRBJ1-1, the V gene TRBV27; 7 bases fit TRBD1. The germline V gene encodes CDR1 MNHEY and CDR2 SMNVEV (reference sequence). V lost 8 bases to trimming and J lost 3 bases; unmatched junction nucleotides: 9. This CDR3 has 14 residues. CDR3 coding DNA: TGTGCCAGCTCGACAGGGATGCCAGACACTGAAGCTTTCTTT. Protein sequence: CASSTGMPDTEAFF.

The count of this clone is one. The chain has TRBV19 and TRBJ2-1; a weak D match, TRBD1 (5 bases). CDR3 length: 13 amino acids. Looked up from germline, CDR1 is LNHDA and CDR2 is SQIVND (reference sequence). Trimming removed 5 bases from V and 2 bases from J, with 7 bases in between. This CDR3 reads CASSLGPYNEQFF. CDR3 in DNA: TGTGCCAGTAGTTTGGGGCCCTACAATGAGCAGTTCTTC.

The chain combines TRBV28 with TRBJ2-6, with 8 bases identical to TRBD1. Germline CDR1 is MDHEN and CDR2 is SYDVKM. CDR3 length: 19 residues. The V and J ends lost 6 bases and 2 bases, in that order; junction bases with no gene match: 15. The CDR3: CASSSFRTGSYTGANVLTF. The DNA of the CDR3 is TGTGCCAGCAGCAGTTTCAGGACAGGGAGTTATACTGGGGCCAACGTCCTGACTTTC.

The V call is TRBV19, the J call TRBJ1-2, with 7 bases identical to TRBD1. The CDR3 spans 14 residues. CDR1 is LNHDA and CDR2 is SQIVND in the germline V gene (reference sequence). J was trimmed by 5 bases and V by 7 bases; bases with no gene match: 10. CDR3 bases: TGTGCCAGTACCGAGGGGGCCCTAGGGTATGGCTACACCTTC. Residues: CASTEGALGYGYTF.